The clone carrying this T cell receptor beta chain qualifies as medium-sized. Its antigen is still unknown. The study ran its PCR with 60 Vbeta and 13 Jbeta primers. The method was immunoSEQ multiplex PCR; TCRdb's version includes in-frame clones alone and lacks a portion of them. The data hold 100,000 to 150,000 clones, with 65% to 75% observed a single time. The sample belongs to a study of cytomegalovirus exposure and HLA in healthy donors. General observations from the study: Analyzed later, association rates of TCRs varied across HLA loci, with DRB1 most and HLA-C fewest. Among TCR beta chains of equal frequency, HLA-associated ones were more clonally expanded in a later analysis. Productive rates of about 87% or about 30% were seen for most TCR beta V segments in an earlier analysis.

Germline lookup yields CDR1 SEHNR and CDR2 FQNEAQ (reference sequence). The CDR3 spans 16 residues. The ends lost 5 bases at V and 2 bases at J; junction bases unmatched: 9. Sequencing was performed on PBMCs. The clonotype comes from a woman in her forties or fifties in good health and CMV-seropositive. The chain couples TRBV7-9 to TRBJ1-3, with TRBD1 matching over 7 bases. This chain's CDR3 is CASSPPTGLAGNTIYF. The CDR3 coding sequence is TGTGCCAGCAGCCCCCCGACAGGGCTAGCTGGAAACACCATATATTTT.